This T cell receptor (beta chain) was recovered during a study of brain T cells in children with intractable seizures. Generated by immunoSEQ multiplex PCR, the TCRdb table keeps only in-frame clones and is missing some. The sample records about 110,000 clones, 94% being singletons. The germline V and J ends were trimmed by 6 bases and 0 bases, with 15 bases remaining between them. Germline assignment: CDR1 KGHSH and CDR2 LQKENI. This CDR3 comprises 15 residues. This receptor was obtained from a boy under three years old with hemimegalencephaly and intractable seizures. This rearrangement joins TRBV18 to TRBJ2-7; possibly TRBD2 for D (6 bases). The input for sequencing was peripheral blood, taken at surgery. CDR3 loop: CASSPSSESSYEQYF. The CDR3 DNA reads as TGTGCCAGCTCTCCCTCTAGCGAGAGCTCCTACGAGCAGTACTTC.